This TCR beta chain was captured by sequencing in a study of blood T cell repertoires in COVID-19. Sequencing used immunoSEQ multiplex PCR; TCRdb keeps in-frame clones, though not all of them. This table holds under 400,000 clones, roughly 86% found once. The CDR3 totals 14 residues. The V and J ends lost 5 bases and 6 bases respectively, with 13 bases between them. CDR1 and CDR2 (germline): SGHNT, YENEEA. The V and J genes are TRBV11-3 and TRBJ2-2; a possible D gene is TRBD2 (6 bases). Sequences were obtained from peripheral blood. This receptor was identified in a woman in her thirties with COVID-19, enrolled during active disease. CDR3 nucleotide sequence: TGTGCCAGCAGCCCGCGGGACCGCCCCGGGGAGCTGTTTTTT. It is translated as CASSPRDRPGELFF.